The next 26 T cell receptor beta chains were all read from a single sample in a study of blood T cell repertoires in COVID-19. The method was immunoSEQ multiplex PCR; TCRdb's version includes in-frame clones alone and lacks a portion of them. The sample consists of about 200,000 clones, about 91% of them appearing once. The sample was peripheral blood. The receptors were sampled from a woman between 35 and 50 years old with acute or convalescent COVID-19.

The chain has TRBV19 and TRBJ1-3; the D gene is possibly TRBD1 (5 bases). This CDR3 is 16 amino acids long. Germline V gene lookup returns CDR1 LNHDA and CDR2 SQIVND (reference sequence). The V end lost 7 bases, the J end lost 3 bases, and 19 bases lay between the germline ends. The CDR3: CASTPPGVFRGNTIYF. CDR3 in DNA: TGTGCCAGTACCCCCCCGGGGGTCTTTCGTGGAAACACCATATATTTT.

The CDR3 is CASSPLSSSPGYTF. Here the CDR3 DNA reads TGTGCCAGCAGCCCCCTCTCGAGTTCTCCAGGCTACACCTTC. J is TRBJ1-2 and V is TRBV7-9; unclear D gene. Looked up from germline, CDR1 is SEHNR and CDR2 is FQNEAQ (reference sequence). V was cut by 5 bases and J by 8 bases, with 18 bases left in between. The CDR3 has 14 residues.

The genes are TRBV25-1 and TRBJ1-2, with 8 bases that match TRBD1. CDR3 size: 16 residues. Per the germline V gene, CDR1 is MGHDK and CDR2 is SYGVNS. V lost 6 bases, J lost 4 bases, and 13 bases stayed unmatched. The CDR3 DNA reads as TGTGCCAGCAGCAAGGGGGTCGGACAGGGTACCTATGGCTACACCTTC. It codes for CASSKGVGQGTYGYTF.

The V gene is TRBV15, the J gene TRBJ2-3; TRBD1 matches at 7 bases. Trimming at V came to 5 bases and at J to 0 bases, leaving 8 bases not matched to a gene. The CDR3 spans 16 residues. The germline CDR1 and CDR2 sequences are LNHNV and YYDKDF (reference sequence). CDR3 DNA: TGTGCCACCAGCGGAGGACAGGCCTCTAGCACAGATACGCAGTATTTT. As protein: CATSGGQASSTDTQYF.

This chain links TRBV5-1 with TRBJ2-5; weak D call: TRBD1 (6 bases). From germline, CDR1 is SGHRS and CDR2 YFSETQ. The V end lost 3 bases, the J end lost 1 base, and 13 bases lay between the germline ends. The CDR3 spans 15 residues. This chain's CDR3 is CASSSPETGQETQYF. The CDR3 coding sequence is TGCGCCAGCAGCTCTCCCGAGACAGGCCAAGAGACCCAGTACTTC. The full variable domain, its missing parts supplied by reference TRBV5-1 and TRBJ2-5, is KAGVTQTPRYLIKTRGQQVTLSCSPISGHRSVSWYQQTPGQGLQFLFEYFSETQRNKGNFPGRFSGRQFSNSRSEMNVSTLELGDSALYLCASSSPETGQETQYFGPGTRLLVL.

The V call is TRBV7-8, the J call TRBJ1-6; D not resolved. The V gene's germline CDR1 is SGHVS and CDR2 FQNEAQ. CDR3 length: 12 amino acids. Trimming removed 5 bases at V and 14 bases at J, with 13 bases between. CDR3: CASSQPGYSLHF. CDR3 bases: TGTGCCAGCAGCCAACCAGGTTATTCCCTCCACTTT.

The V call is TRBV29-1, the J call TRBJ2-1; 8 positions match TRBD2. V trimming: 3 bases; J trimming: 10 bases; junction bases outside the gene matches: 11. This CDR3 has 14 amino acids. From germline, CDR1 is SQVTM and CDR2 ANQGSEA. The DNA of the CDR3 is TGCAGCGTTGATTTGTCTAGCGGGCTTCGGGAGCAGTTCTTC. Residues: CSVDLSSGLREQFF.

This chain joins TRBV3-1 (or the pseudogene TRBV3-2) and TRBJ1-2; D is ambiguous. The CDR3 runs to 15 residues. The V end lost 0 bases, the J end lost 8 bases, and 16 bases lay between the germline ends. Germline CDR1 reads LGHDT; CDR2 reads YNNKEL (reference sequence). The CDR3 DNA sequence: TGTGCCAGCAGCCAAGACGGCTCCCTTCGCGGCGGCTACACCTTC. The encoded protein is CASSQDGSLRGGYTF.

J is TRBJ1-2 and V is TRBV13, with 8 bases aligning to TRBD1. Germline trimming cut 0 bases from V and 6 bases from J; bases unmatched to any gene: 3. The germline V gene has CDR1 PRHDT and CDR2 FYEKMQ (reference sequence). This CDR3 has 14 amino acids. The DNA for the CDR3 is TGTGCCAGCAGCTTAGGGACAGGGGCGCATGGCTACACCTTC. Amino acids: CASSLGTGAHGYTF.

The V call is TRBV29-1, the J call TRBJ1-2; D is possibly TRBD1 (5 bases). The germline V and J ends were trimmed by 3 bases and 6 bases, with 26 bases remaining between them. The CDR3 loop spans 17 amino acids. The germline V gene has CDR1 SQVTM and CDR2 ANQGSEA. The DNA of the CDR3 is TGCAGCGTTGATGCCTCGGGGACTGGTGAAAACCCCGATGGCTACACCTTC. Amino acids: CSVDASGTGENPDGYTF.

The rearrangement joins TRBV30 to TRBJ1-1, with D uncertain. The CDR3 runs to 11 residues. V was pared by 1 base and J by 3 bases, with 3 bases between. Looked up from germline, CDR1 is GTSNPN and CDR2 is SVGIG (reference sequence). CDR3 region: CAWSGHTEAFF. CDR3 sequence (DNA): TGTGCCTGGAGTGGGCACACTGAAGCTTTCTTT. The full variable domain, in which reference TRBV30 and TRBJ1-1 provide the parts outside the CDR3, is SQTIHQWPATLVQPVGSPLSLECTVEGTSNPNLYWYRQAAGRGLQLLFYSVGIGQISSEVPQNLSASRPQDRQFILSSKKLLLSDSGFYLCAWSGHTEAFFGQGTRLTVV.

The V call is TRBV2, the J call TRBJ2-1; TRBD2 matches at 13 bases. Germline CDR1 and CDR2: SNHLY and FYNNEI. Trimming took 4 bases from V and 3 from J; bases not matched to a gene: 3. The CDR3 has 16 amino acids. The CDR3 region has the DNA TGTGCCAGCAGTGCGACTAGCGGGGGGAACTACAATGAGCAGTTCTTC. It specifies CASSATSGGNYNEQFF.

The rearrangement uses TRBV5-1 and TRBJ2-6, with 11 bases identical to TRBD2. Germline-derived CDR1 and CDR2 are SGHRS and YFSETQ. V trimming: 3 bases; J trimming: 0 bases; junction bases outside the gene matches: 5. This CDR3 comprises 18 residues. The CDR3 is CASSSGLAGGSGANVLTF. DNA of the CDR3: TGCGCCAGCAGCTCCGGGCTAGCGGGGGGCTCTGGGGCCAACGTCCTGACTTTC.

This clone came up a few times. The rearrangement uses TRBV19 and TRBJ1-2; D is uncertain. This CDR3 has 13 residues. Trimming left V 6 bases short and J 4 bases short, with 12 bases between. Germline-derived CDR1 and CDR2 are LNHDA and SQIVND (reference sequence). CDR3 amino acids: CASSYGVGYGYTF. CDR3 sequence (DNA): TGTGCCAGTAGCTACGGGGTTGGCTATGGCTACACCTTC.

Regarding this clone: This same CDR3 is encoded by further DNA sequences in the sample. This chain joins TRBV11-3 and TRBJ1-1; D remains unclear. Germline V gene data show CDR1 as SGHNT and CDR2 as YENEEA. V was shortened by 3 bases and J by 5 bases, with 10 bases between the two germline ends. The CDR3 spans 13 residues. The CDR3 nucleotides are TGTGCCAGCAGCTTGACGGGAGGGACTGAAGCTTTCTTT. It is translated as CASSLTGGTEAFF.

This clone was recorded only once. The rearrangement joins TRBV7-3 to TRBJ2-7, with 11 bases matching TRBD1. In germline, CDR1 is SGHTA, CDR2 FQGTGA. The CDR3 length is 19 residues. J lost 1 base, V lost 5 bases, and 16 bases had no gene match. The CDR3 reads CASSQSPGQGEGVSYEQYV. CDR3 nucleotide sequence: TGTGCCAGCAGCCAAAGCCCGGGACAGGGGGAGGGGGTTTCCTACGAGCAGTACGTC.

This rearrangement joins TRBV5-6 to TRBJ2-1, with D possibly being TRBD2 (5 bases). This CDR3 spans 11 amino acids. The V gene lost 4 bases and the J gene lost 6 bases, with 5 bases spanning the gap. The germline V gene encodes CDR1 SGHDT and CDR2 YYEEEE. The CDR3 bases are TGTGCCAGCAGCACTAGCAATGAGCAGTTCTTC. As protein: CASSTSNEQFF.

The chain carries TRBV28 and TRBJ2-5, with 8 positions matching TRBD2. Per the germline V gene, CDR1 is MDHEN and CDR2 is SYDVKM. The CDR3 sequence is 14 residues long. The ends lost 7 bases at V and 2 bases at J; junction bases unmatched: 6. CDR3 in amino acids: CASTLTSAQETQYF. Written as DNA, the CDR3 is TGTGCCAGCACCCTGACTAGCGCACAAGAGACCCAGTACTTC.

V and J are TRBV6-6 and TRBJ2-1; 8 bases agree with TRBD1. This CDR3 contains 16 residues. CDR1 and CDR2 from the germline V gene are MNHNY and SVGAGI (reference sequence). The J segment lost 2 bases and the V segment lost 8 bases, leaving 11 bases of the junction unmatched. In DNA, the CDR3 is TGTGCCAGCCAATCTACAGGGGGAAGTCCCTACAATGAGCAGTTCTTC. This sequence encodes CASQSTGGSPYNEQFF.

This rearrangement joins TRBV6-2 or TRBV6-3 to TRBJ2-1, with 9 bases fitting TRBD2. Per germline, CDR1 MNHEY and CDR2 SVGEGT. This CDR3 comprises 16 residues. With V trimmed by 2 bases and J by 7 bases, 9 bases remained unmatched. CDR3 in DNA: TGTGCCAGCAGTTACCTTAGCGGGGGCGGAGGGAATGAGCAGTTCTTC. Protein: CASSYLSGGGGNEQFF.

The table lists this clone with a few counts. The chain combines TRBV10-3 with TRBJ1-3; 9 bases line up with TRBD1. V lost 10 bases and J lost 6; bases outside the gene matches: 7. The length of the CDR3 is 13 residues. The germline CDR1 and CDR2 sequences are ENHRY and SYGVKD. The CDR3 DNA reads TGTGCCACCTCGGGACAGGGCGAAAACACCATATATTTT. As protein: CATSGQGENTIYF.

The chain uses TRBV2 and TRBJ1-5, with D uncertain. V was clipped by 8 bases and J by 1 base, with 9 bases between them. CDR1 SNHLY and CDR2 FYNNEI come from the germline V gene. The CDR3 has 13 amino acids. CDR3 loop: CASVRLSNQPQHF. The DNA of the CDR3 is TGTGCCAGCGTACGGTTGAGCAATCAGCCCCAGCATTTT.

The rearrangement uses TRBV6-1 and TRBJ2-1, with 11 bases lining up with TRBD2. The CDR3 covers 16 residues. Germline V lookup: CDR1 MNHNS, CDR2 SASEGT. V shed 4 bases and J 5 bases; nucleotides not matched to a gene: 7. In DNA, the CDR3 is TGTGCCAGCAGTGCCCCTAGCGGGGGGCACCACAATGAGCAGTTCTTC. This encodes CASSAPSGGHHNEQFF.

The CDR3 bases are TGTGCCAGCAGCTTAGGAGGGTCTGGTGAGCAGTTCTTC. Its protein product is CASSLGGSGEQFF. The genes are TRBV11-1 and TRBJ2-1; D is perhaps TRBD2 (5 bases). V was trimmed by 1 base and J by 9 bases, leaving 10 bases between them. CDR1 and CDR2 (germline): SGHAT, FQDESV (reference sequence). CDR3 size: 13 residues.

The chain joins TRBV7-3 to TRBJ1-1; tentative D call: TRBD1 (5 bases). CDR1 SGHTA and CDR2 FQGTGA come from the germline V gene. The CDR3 consists of 15 residues. Trimming cost V 2 bases and J 5 bases, with 15 bases left between them. The CDR3 DNA sequence: TGTGCCAGCAGCTTATCGCCCGGGGGGAGGACTGAAGCTTTCTTT. It codes for CASSLSPGGRTEAFF.

The chain combines TRBV9 with TRBJ2-1, with a possible D match to TRBD1 (6 bases). Trimming took 0 bases from V and 2 from J, leaving 9 bases between them. CDR1 is SGDLS and CDR2 is YYNGEE in the germline V gene. The CDR3 loop spans 15 amino acids. The chain's CDR3 is CASSVARGPYNEQFF. In DNA, the CDR3 is TGTGCCAGCAGCGTAGCCAGGGGTCCCTACAATGAGCAGTTCTTC.